This T cell receptor (beta chain) is from a study of PD-1 blockade in classical Hodgkin lymphoma. The germline V and J ends were trimmed by 3 bases and 6 bases, with 21 bases remaining between them. The CDR3 consists of 16 residues. CDR1 and CDR2 from the germline V gene are SQVTM and ANQGSEA. Study-wide results and caveats: Reports described newly diagnosed patients as having lower baseline TCR diversity than healthy donors.

Specified time point: newly diagnosed, previously untreated cHL patient sample. Remarks on this clone: Its cognate antigen is unknown.

Here immunoSEQ multiplex PCR was the method, and the copy in TCRdb shows in-frame clones only, minus some. The table includes 17,000 or so clones, approximately 86% detected once. V usage is TRBV29-1 and J usage is TRBJ2-1; maybe TRBD1 (5 bases). What was sequenced was peripheral blood mononuclear cells (PBMCs). This TCR came from a human donor with classical Hodgkin lymphoma. CDR3 sequence reads: CSVEFFLGQGTNEQFF. CDR3 nucleotides: TGCAGCGTTGAGTTTTTTTTGGGGCAGGGTACCAATGAGCAGTTCTTC.